Below, 28 T cell receptor beta chains from the same sample are listed, as sequenced in a study of blood T cell repertoires in COVID-19. Using immunoSEQ multiplex PCR, the repertoire was profiled, and TCRdb retains in-frame clones only, with some absent. The top ten clones hold around 0.5% of a sample with roughly 160,000 clones, around 90% of them seen once. Sequencing was performed on peripheral blood. These receptors originate from a man between 60 and 75 years old with COVID-19, enrolled during active disease.

The gene calls are TRBV6-1 and TRBJ2-3; D not resolved. Germline CDR1 is MNHNS and CDR2 is SASEGT. The V gene lost 1 base and the J gene lost 0 bases, with 5 bases spanning the gap. The CDR3 runs to 14 residues. The CDR3 DNA reads as TGTGCCAGCAGTGAAGGTCCGAGCACAGATACGCAGTATTTT. Its protein is CASSEGPSTDTQYF.

The chain carries TRBV5-1 and TRBJ1-2, with TRBD1 identical over 7 bases. The germline CDR1 and CDR2 sequences are SGHRS and YFSETQ. CDR3 size: 15 residues. Trimming removed 4 bases from V and 0 bases from J; junction bases left unmatched: 6. In DNA, the CDR3 is TGCGCCAGCAGCCGCCGGGACAGAGCTAACTATGGCTACACCTTC. Protein: CASSRRDRANYGYTF.

The V call is TRBV6-2 or TRBV6-3, the J call TRBJ1-2, with a weak D call TRBD1 (5 bases). Between the trimmed V and J ends, which lost 2 bases and 4 bases, there was a span of 11 bases. This CDR3 is built from 14 residues. The germline CDR1 and CDR2 sequences are MNHEY and SVGEGT. The CDR3 loop is CASSYDSILYGYTF. CDR3 coding DNA: TGTGCCAGCAGTTACGACAGCATCCTCTATGGCTACACCTTC.

The V call is TRBV7-9, the J call TRBJ2-7, with 8 bases lining up with TRBD1. Unmatched junction bases numbered 19, after V lost 4 bases and J lost 5 bases. The CDR3 extends over 18 amino acids. The germline CDR1 and CDR2 sequences are SEHNR and FQNEAQ (reference sequence). The CDR3 region has the DNA TGTGCCAGCAGCTCACCTGGGGGCGGGCCAGGGGGCTACGACGAGCAGTACTTC. This gives the protein CASSSPGGGPGGYDEQYF.

The J gene is TRBJ2-2, the V gene TRBV2; perhaps TRBD1 as D (6 bases). Trimming removed 0 bases at V and 5 bases at J, with 10 bases between. This CDR3 comprises 15 residues. Germline values: CDR1 SNHLY, CDR2 FYNNEI. The CDR3 DNA reads as TGTGCCAGCAGTGAAGCGAGAACAGGGACCGGGGAGCTGTTTTTT. Residues: CASSEARTGTGELFF.

J is TRBJ2-3 and V is TRBV6-6; 8 bases align to TRBD2. Germline V gene lookup returns CDR1 MNHNY and CDR2 SVGAGI (reference sequence). J gave up 0 bases and V 7 bases, and 3 bases lay outside the gene matches. This CDR3 has 14 amino acids. The CDR3 DNA reads TGTGCCAGCATCAGCGGGGGTAGCACAGATACGCAGTATTTT. Translating it yields CASISGGSTDTQYF.

This clone was seen only once. J is TRBJ1-2 and V is TRBV28; 7 bases fit TRBD1. Unmatched junction bases numbered 6, after V lost 2 bases and J lost 6 bases. CDR3 length: 14 amino acids. Per the germline V gene, CDR1 is MDHEN and CDR2 is SYDVKM. CDR3 sequence (DNA): TGTGCCAGCAGTTTAGACAGGGCATCCGATGGCTACACCTTC. Residues: CASSLDRASDGYTF.

This chain connects TRBV11-1 to TRBJ2-4; tentative D call: TRBD1 (5 bases). CDR1 and CDR2 from the germline V gene are SGHAT and FQDESV (reference sequence). There are 15 residues in the CDR3. The V end was cut by 2 bases, the J end by 0 bases, with 8 bases between. Here the CDR3 reads CASSLSQGAKNIQYF. The CDR3 nucleotides read TGTGCCAGCAGCTTAAGTCAGGGAGCCAAAAACATTCAGTACTTC. Full variable domain (outside the CDR3, taken from reference TRBV11-1 and TRBJ2-4): EAEVAQSPRYKITEKSQAVAFWCDPISGHATLYWYRQILGQGPELLVQFQDESVVDDSQLPKDRFSAERLKGVDSTLKIQPAELGDSAMYLCASSLSQGAKNIQYFGAGTRLSVL.

The V call is TRBV6-2 or TRBV6-3, the J call TRBJ2-3; D might be TRBD1 (6 bases). Trimming removed 4 bases from V and 4 bases from J, with 12 bases in between. Per germline, CDR1 MNHEY and CDR2 SVGEGT. The CDR3 covers 14 residues. The CDR3 sequence: CASSSRQVADTQYF. The CDR3 nucleotides read TGTGCCAGCAGTTCAAGACAGGTAGCAGATACGCAGTATTTT.

V usage is TRBV13 and J usage is TRBJ2-7; 7 bases are a match to TRBD2. The CDR3 extends over 14 amino acids. The V segment lost 4 bases and the J segment 4 bases; nucleotides outside the gene matches: 7. The germline CDR1 and CDR2 sequences are PRHDT and FYEKMQ (reference sequence). Here the CDR3 reads CASSSAGDVYEQYF. CDR3 nucleotide sequence: TGTGCCAGCAGCTCGGCGGGAGACGTTTACGAGCAGTACTTC.

The J gene is TRBJ1-4, the V gene TRBV2; D is perhaps TRBD1 (6 bases). The CDR3 has 18 amino acids. Per the germline V gene, CDR1 is SNHLY and CDR2 is FYNNEI. Trimming took 6 bases from V and 4 from J, leaving 24 bases between them. The DNA of the CDR3 is TGTGCCAGCAGACACAGGGCTTATCGGCTTGAGTTTAATGAAAAACTGTTTTTT. The encoded protein is CASRHRAYRLEFNEKLFF.

V gene TRBV9 combines with J gene TRBJ2-1, with D perhaps matching TRBD2 (7 bases). The CDR3 runs 16 residues. The V gene's germline CDR1 is SGDLS and CDR2 YYNGEE. The ends were cut back, 4 bases at V and 5 bases at J, with 19 bases in the middle. For the CDR3, the DNA is TGTGCCAGCAGCCCGATGCCCAGCGGGACAAACAATGAGCAGTTCTTC. This sequence encodes CASSPMPSGTNNEQFF.

This clone has only a few counts. The chain carries TRBV11-3 and TRBJ1-4; D might be TRBD1 (5 bases). The germline gives CDR1 SGHNT, CDR2 YENEEA. With 5 bases removed from V and 8 bases from J, the gap between germline ends came to 18 bases. CDR3 length: 15 amino acids. CDR3 protein: CASSPGGRDREKLFF. CDR3 DNA: TGTGCCAGCAGCCCGGGTGGCAGGGATCGCGAAAAACTGTTTTTT.

The chain couples TRBV24-1 to TRBJ2-7; D unresolved. CDR1 is KGHDR and CDR2 is SFDVKD in the germline V gene. The CDR3 spans 15 residues. V dropped 3 bases and J dropped 2 bases, with 13 bases sitting between them. DNA for the CDR3: TGTGCCACCAGTGATGCGACGACAATAACCTACGAGCAGTACTTC. Residues: CATSDATTITYEQYF.

The V gene is TRBV30, the J gene TRBJ2-7; 7 bases align to TRBD2. Germline trimming cut 4 bases from V and 6 bases from J; bases unmatched to any gene: 12. The CDR3 length is 14 residues. CDR1 is GTSNPN and CDR2 is SVGIG in the germline V gene (reference sequence). CDR3 residues: CAWTQVPSGLEQYF. CDR3 bases: TGTGCCTGGACCCAAGTTCCTAGCGGACTCGAGCAGTACTTC.

The chain carries TRBV7-9 and TRBJ1-2, with 8 bases identical to TRBD1. With V trimmed by 5 bases and J by 4 bases, 9 bases remained unmatched. CDR1 is SEHNR and CDR2 is FQNEAQ in the germline V gene (reference sequence). This CDR3 is 15 amino acids long. CDR3 amino acids: CASSPGQGRGYGYTF. CDR3 sequence (DNA): TGTGCCAGCAGCCCAGGACAGGGACGTGGCTATGGCTACACCTTC. The variable domain in full, completed from reference TRBV7-9 and TRBJ1-2, reads DTGVSQNPRHKITKRGQNVTFRCDPISEHNRLYWYRQTLGQGPEFLTYFQNEAQLEKSRLLSDRFSAERPKGSFSTLEIQRTEQGDSAMYLCASSPGQGRGYGYTFGSGTRLTVV.

This chain uses TRBV2 with TRBJ2-4, with a tentative D call TRBD1 (6 bases). CDR1 is SNHLY and CDR2 is FYNNEI in the germline V gene. V was shortened by 7 bases and J by 0 bases, with 19 bases between the two germline ends. The CDR3 sequence is 17 residues long. In nucleotides, the CDR3 is TGTGCCAGCACCGACACTGGGGGCCGACTAGCCAAAAACATTCAGTACTTC. Translated, it gives CASTDTGGRLAKNIQYF.

The V and J genes are TRBV20-1 and TRBJ1-3; D is undetermined. Looked up from germline, CDR1 is DFQATT and CDR2 is SNEGSKA (reference sequence). The CDR3 totals 15 residues. V dropped 3 bases and J dropped 4 bases, with 16 bases sitting between them. This CDR3 is CSASYGGLMGNTIYF. The DNA for the CDR3 is TGCAGTGCTAGTTACGGTGGTCTCATGGGAAACACCATATATTTT.

The V and J genes are TRBV27 and TRBJ2-6, with D uncertain. Germline lookup yields CDR1 MNHEY and CDR2 SMNVEV (reference sequence). This CDR3 is built from 12 residues. CDR3: CASRSGANVLTF. The CDR3 coding sequence is TGTGCGAGCCGCTCTGGGGCCAACGTCCTGACTTTC.

In its sample, this clone was seen once. The genes are TRBV4-3 and TRBJ1-2; 11 bases map to TRBD1. This CDR3 comprises 17 residues. The V and J ends lost 1 base and 4 bases, in that order; junction bases with no gene match: 8. In germline, CDR1 is LGHNA, CDR2 YSLEER. DNA for the CDR3: TGCGCCAGCAGCCAAGGGACAGGGGGCATCTCCGCCTATGGCTACACCTTC. Protein product: CASSQGTGGISAYGYTF.

V gene TRBV5-1 combines with J gene TRBJ2-2, with a possible D match to TRBD1 (6 bases). The CDR3 is made up of 15 amino acids. The V end lost 1 base, the J end lost 2 bases, and 9 bases lay between the germline ends. The germline V gene has CDR1 SGHRS and CDR2 YFSETQ. This chain's CDR3 is CASSLRGSNTGELFF. The CDR3 nucleotides read TGCGCCAGCAGCTTGAGGGGGTCCAACACCGGGGAGCTGTTTTTT.

CDR3 sequence (DNA): TGTGCCAGCAGCTTAGACGGATTGGTCAGGGGGCTCGAGCAGTACTTC. Its translation is CASSLDGLVRGLEQYF. This chain links TRBV7-8 with TRBJ2-7; 8 positions match TRBD1. Germline values: CDR1 SGHVS, CDR2 FQNEAQ. Trimming removed 1 base from V and 6 bases from J; junction bases left unmatched: 11. CDR3 length: 16 amino acids.

The chain joins TRBV19 to TRBJ1-2, with D unresolved. V dropped 5 bases and J dropped 4 bases, with 8 bases sitting between them. From germline, CDR1 is LNHDA and CDR2 SQIVND (reference sequence). The CDR3 totals 12 residues. The CDR3 coding sequence is TGTGCCAGTAGTCTCTCTAGCTATGGCTACACCTTC. It codes for CASSLSSYGYTF.

This chain joins TRBV19 and TRBJ1-5, with D perhaps matching TRBD1 (5 bases). V lost 3 bases, J lost 1 base, and 10 bases lay in between. The CDR3 length is 15 residues. From germline, CDR1 is LNHDA and CDR2 SQIVND (reference sequence). This chain's CDR3 is CASSIQGSSNQPQHF. The DNA of the CDR3 is TGTGCCAGTAGTATTCAGGGTTCAAGCAATCAGCCCCAGCATTTT.

The chain combines TRBV15 with TRBJ2-1; D is possibly TRBD2 (5 bases). CDR1 and CDR2 (germline): LNHNV, YYDKDF (reference sequence). The length of the CDR3 is 14 residues. The V gene lost 3 bases and the J gene lost 0 bases, with 6 bases spanning the gap. In DNA, the CDR3 is TGTGCCACCAGCAGGGGGAGCTCCTACAATGAGCAGTTCTTC. As protein: CATSRGSSYNEQFF.

The chain couples TRBV4-2 to TRBJ1-2; 7 bases fit TRBD1. After removal of 4 bases from V and 0 bases from J, the junction contained 8 bases not matched to a gene. The CDR3 is 16 residues long. CDR1 LGHNA and CDR2 YNFKEQ come from the germline V gene. CDR3 nucleotides: TGTGCCAGCAGCCGAGGACAGGACCTTACTAACTATGGCTACACCTTC. Amino acid sequence: CASSRGQDLTNYGYTF.

Only a few counts were recorded for this clone. This rearrangement joins TRBV27 to TRBJ1-2, with TRBD1 as a possible D gene (5 bases). The CDR3 has 13 amino acids. The V end lost 2 bases, the J end lost 6 bases, and 10 bases lay between the germline ends. The germline V gene encodes CDR1 MNHEY and CDR2 SMNVEV (reference sequence). CDR3 in DNA: TGTGCCAGCAGTTTACGGGGACTGCATGGCTACACCTTC. This sequence encodes CASSLRGLHGYTF.

The chain carries TRBV11-2 and TRBJ1-3; 8 bases line up with TRBD1. The CDR3 has 15 residues. CDR1 is SGHAT and CDR2 is FQNNGV in the germline V gene. The J segment lost 3 bases and the V segment lost 4 bases, leaving 5 bases of the junction unmatched. The CDR3 loop reads CASSSQGGGGNTIYF. CDR3 DNA: TGTGCCAGCAGCTCACAGGGGGGCGGTGGAAACACCATATATTTT.